What follows are 7 T cell receptor beta chains derived from one specimen sequenced in a study of beta chain features in type 1 diabetes. Investigators reverse transcribed all isolated RNA, so they sequenced expressed TCRB transcripts. Only in-frame clones appear in the TCRdb table, and some are missing; sequencing was by immunoSEQ multiplex PCR. The data show some 240,000 clones, roughly 10% seen once. Sequencing input: central memory CD4+ T cells from blood. All receptors come from a man younger than 35 in good health.

This clone was seen more than once but under ten times. The rearrangement joins TRBV4-1 to TRBJ2-2, with TRBD2 matching 7 bases. The CDR3 is 17 residues long. The V segment lost 4 bases and the J segment 1 base; nucleotides outside the gene matches: 9. CDR1 and CDR2 from the germline V gene are MGHRA and YSYEKL. The CDR3 spells CASSPRATSVNTGELFF. The CDR3 nucleotides are TGCGCCAGCAGCCCCCGGGCTACTAGCGTGAACACCGGGGAGCTGTTTTTT.

This sequence joins TRBV4-1 and TRBJ2-4; possibly TRBD1 for D (6 bases). V was cut by 3 bases and J by 2 bases, with 11 bases left in between. Germline CDR1 and CDR2: MGHRA and YSYEKL. This CDR3 contains 15 residues. The CDR3 DNA reads TGCGCCAGCAGCCAGACACAGGGAACCAAAAACATTCAGTACTTC. It is translated as CASSQTQGTKNIQYF.

This clone occurred a few times. The junction shows a germline mismatch at one end, possibly a read error. The chain is built from TRBV6-1 and TRBJ1-2, with D uncertain. This CDR3 contains 14 residues. In germline, CDR1 is MNHNS, CDR2 SASEGT. This CDR3 reads CASSLAVQVYRYTF. CDR3 nucleotide sequence: TGTGCCAGCAGTCTAGCCGTCCAGGTCTATCGCTACACCTTC.

This clone was detected a few times. The chain couples TRBV5-1 to TRBJ2-1; no firm D call. Trimming took 0 bases from V and 6 from J, leaving 19 bases between them. The CDR3 extends over 17 amino acids. Germline CDR1 SGHRS, CDR2 YFSETQ. CDR3: CASSLALRSLFGNEQFF. The CDR3 nucleotides are TGCGCCAGCAGCTTGGCCTTAAGGAGTCTGTTCGGCAATGAGCAGTTCTTC. Full variable domain (rest looked up from reference TRBV5-1 and TRBJ2-1): KAGVTQTPRYLIKTRGQQVTLSCSPISGHRSVSWYQQTPGQGLQFLFEYFSETQRNKGNFPGRFSGRQFSNSRSEMNVSTLELGDSALYLCASSLALRSLFGNEQFFGPGTRLTVL.

J is TRBJ2-1 and V is TRBV11-2; 8 bases agree with TRBD1. V was pared by 5 bases and J by 2 bases, with 5 bases of the junction left unmatched. The CDR3 is made up of 15 amino acids. The germline V gene has CDR1 SGHAT and CDR2 FQNNGV. The CDR3: CASSLTGGTYNEQFF. CDR3 nucleotides: TGTGCCAGCAGCCTAACAGGGGGTACCTACAATGAGCAGTTCTTC.

This clone was picked up many times. The rearrangement joins TRBV7-2 to TRBJ2-3; 7 bases match TRBD2. CDR1 and CDR2 (germline): SGHTA, FQGNSA. CDR3 size: 15 residues. The junction had 6 bases not matched to a gene; V was cut back by 2 bases and J by 4 bases. The CDR3 sequence: CASSLWPRGADTQYF. The CDR3, as DNA: TGTGCCAGCAGCTTATGGCCTCGGGGGGCAGATACGCAGTATTTT.

This clone was counted only a few times. The chain employs TRBV2 and TRBJ2-5; TRBD2 aligns across 7 bases. V was pared by 8 bases and J by 7 bases, with 1 base of the junction left unmatched. The CDR3 is made up of 10 amino acids. From germline, CDR1 is SNHLY and CDR2 FYNNEI. The CDR3 DNA sequence: TGTGCCAGCGGGGGGGGGACCCAGTACTTC. Amino acids: CASGGGTQYF.